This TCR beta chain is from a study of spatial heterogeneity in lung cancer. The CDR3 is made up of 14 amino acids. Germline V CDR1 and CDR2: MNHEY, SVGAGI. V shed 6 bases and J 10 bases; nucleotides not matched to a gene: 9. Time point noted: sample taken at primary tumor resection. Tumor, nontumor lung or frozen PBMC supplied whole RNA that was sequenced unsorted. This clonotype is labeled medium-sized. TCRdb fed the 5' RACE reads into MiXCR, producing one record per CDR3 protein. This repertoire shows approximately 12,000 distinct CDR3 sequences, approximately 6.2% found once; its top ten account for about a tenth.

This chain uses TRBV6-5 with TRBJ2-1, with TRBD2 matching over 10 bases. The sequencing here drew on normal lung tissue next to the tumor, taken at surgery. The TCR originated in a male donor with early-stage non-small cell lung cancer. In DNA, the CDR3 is TGTGCCAGCAGCCGGACTAGCGGCTCGGAAGAGCAGTTCTTC. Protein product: CASSRTSGSEEQFF.